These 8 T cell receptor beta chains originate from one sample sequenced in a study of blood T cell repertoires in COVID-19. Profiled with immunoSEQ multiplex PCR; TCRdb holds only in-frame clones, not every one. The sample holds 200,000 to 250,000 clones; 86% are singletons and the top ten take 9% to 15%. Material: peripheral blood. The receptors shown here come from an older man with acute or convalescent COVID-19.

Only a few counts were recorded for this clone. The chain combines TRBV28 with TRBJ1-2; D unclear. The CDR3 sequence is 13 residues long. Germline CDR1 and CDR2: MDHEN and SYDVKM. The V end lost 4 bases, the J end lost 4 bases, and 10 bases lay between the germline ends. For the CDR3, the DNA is TGTGCCAGCAGTTCCGGGTTCCTCTATGGCTACACCTTC. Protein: CASSSGFLYGYTF.

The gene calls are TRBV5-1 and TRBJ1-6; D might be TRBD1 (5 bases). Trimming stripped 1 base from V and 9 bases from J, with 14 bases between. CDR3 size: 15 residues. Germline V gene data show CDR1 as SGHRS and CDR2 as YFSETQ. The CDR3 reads CASSLMTRVSSPLHF. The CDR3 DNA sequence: TGCGCCAGCAGCTTGATGACCAGGGTGAGTTCACCCCTCCACTTT.

The CDR3 protein is CASSSPHSGTPQHF. The CDR3 DNA reads as TGTGCCAGCAGCTCCCCCCACAGTGGTACGCCCCAGCATTTT. The V call is TRBV5-6, the J call TRBJ1-5; D ambiguous. Germline values: CDR1 SGHDT, CDR2 YYEEEE. There are 14 residues in the CDR3. Trimming stripped 3 bases from V and 9 bases from J, with 16 bases between.

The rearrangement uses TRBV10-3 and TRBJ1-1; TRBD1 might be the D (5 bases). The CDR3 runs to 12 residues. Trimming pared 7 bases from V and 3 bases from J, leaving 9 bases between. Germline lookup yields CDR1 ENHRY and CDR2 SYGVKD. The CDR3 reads CAIKWGDTEAFF. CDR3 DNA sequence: TGTGCCATCAAATGGGGGGACACTGAAGCTTTCTTT.

The DNA for the CDR3 is TGTGCCAGCAGCCCGACAGGAGTCAATTCACCCCTCCACTTT. This encodes CASSPTGVNSPLHF. The chain recombines TRBV7-2 with TRBJ1-6; D possibly corresponds to TRBD1 (6 bases). This CDR3 is built from 14 residues. Trimming removed 5 bases from V and 7 bases from J, with 12 bases in between. The germline V gene has CDR1 SGHTA and CDR2 FQGNSA. Together with reference TRBV7-2 and TRBJ1-6, the CDR3 gives the full variable domain: GAGVSQSPSNKVTEKGKDVELRCDPISGHTALYWYRQSLGQGLEFLIYFQGNSAPDKSGLPSDRFSAERTGGSVSTLTIQRTQQEDSAVYLCASSPTGVNSPLHFGNGTRLTVT.

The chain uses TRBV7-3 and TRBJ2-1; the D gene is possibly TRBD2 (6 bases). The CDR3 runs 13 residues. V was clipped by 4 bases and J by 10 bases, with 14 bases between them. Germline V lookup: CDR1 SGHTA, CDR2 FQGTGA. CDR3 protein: CASSSAGPREQFF. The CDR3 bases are TGTGCCAGCAGCTCCGCGGGACCCCGGGAGCAGTTCTTC. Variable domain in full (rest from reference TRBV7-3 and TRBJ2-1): GAGVSQTPSNKVTEKGKYVELRCDPISGHTALYWYRQSLGQGPEFLIYFQGTGAADDSGLPNDRFFAVRPEGSVSTLKIQRTERGDSAVYLCASSSAGPREQFFGPGTRLTVL.

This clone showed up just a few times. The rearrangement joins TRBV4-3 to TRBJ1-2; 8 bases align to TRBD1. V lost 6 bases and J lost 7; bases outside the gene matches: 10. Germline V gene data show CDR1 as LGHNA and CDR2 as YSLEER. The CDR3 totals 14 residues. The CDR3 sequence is CASSFGQGGPGYTF. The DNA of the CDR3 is TGCGCCAGCAGTTTTGGACAGGGAGGACCTGGCTACACCTTC.

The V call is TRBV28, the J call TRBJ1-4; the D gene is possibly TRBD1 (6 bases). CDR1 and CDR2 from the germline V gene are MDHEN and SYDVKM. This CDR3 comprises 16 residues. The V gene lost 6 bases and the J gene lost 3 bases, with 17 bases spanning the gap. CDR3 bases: TGTGCCAGCAGAACAGGGATGGAATACGCTAATGAAAAACTGTTTTTT. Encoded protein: CASRTGMEYANEKLFF.